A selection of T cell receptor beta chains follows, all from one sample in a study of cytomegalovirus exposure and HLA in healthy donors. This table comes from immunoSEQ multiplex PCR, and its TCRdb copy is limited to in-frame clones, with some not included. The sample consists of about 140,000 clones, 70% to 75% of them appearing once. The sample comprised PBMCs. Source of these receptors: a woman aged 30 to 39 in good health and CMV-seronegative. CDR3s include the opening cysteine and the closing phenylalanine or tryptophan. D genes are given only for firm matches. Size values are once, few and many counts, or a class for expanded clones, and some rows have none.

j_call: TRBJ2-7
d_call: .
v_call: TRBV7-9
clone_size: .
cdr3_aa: CASSLGSGAYEQYF
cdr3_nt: TGTGCCAGCAGCTTAGGGTCCGGAGCCTACGAGCAGTACTTC

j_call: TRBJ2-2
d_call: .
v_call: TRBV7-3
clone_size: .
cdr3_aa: CASSPGVANTGELFF
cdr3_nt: TGTGCCAGCAGCCCCGGGGTCGCGAACACCGGGGAGCTGTTTTTT

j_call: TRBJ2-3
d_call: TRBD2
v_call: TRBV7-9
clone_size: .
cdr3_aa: CASSVGSGRSTDTQYF
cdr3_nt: TGTGCCAGCAGCGTCGGTAGCGGGAGAAGCACAGATACGCAGTATTTT

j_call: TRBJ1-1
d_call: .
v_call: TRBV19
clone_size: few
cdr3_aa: CASSRRRNTEAFF
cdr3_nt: TGTGCCAGTAGCCGAAGGAGGAACACTGAAGCTTTCTTT

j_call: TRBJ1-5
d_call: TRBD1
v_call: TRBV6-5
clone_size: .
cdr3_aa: CASSKQGRGNQPQHF
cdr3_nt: TGTGCCAGCAGTAAACAGGGGAGAGGTAATCAGCCCCAGCATTTT

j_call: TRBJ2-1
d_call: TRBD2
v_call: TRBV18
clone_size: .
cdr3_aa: CASSPPRLAGSPYNEQFF
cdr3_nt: TGTGCCAGCTCACCACCTCGTCTAGCGGGGTCCCCCTACAATGAGCAGTTCTTC

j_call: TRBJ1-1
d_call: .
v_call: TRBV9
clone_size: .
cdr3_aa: CASSGRDTPTEAFF
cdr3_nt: TGTGCCAGCAGCGGAAGGGACACCCCCACTGAAGCTTTCTTT

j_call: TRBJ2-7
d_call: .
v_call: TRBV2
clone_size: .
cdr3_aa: CASIRDDYEQYF
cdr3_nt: TGTGCCAGCATCAGGGATGACTACGAGCAGTACTTC

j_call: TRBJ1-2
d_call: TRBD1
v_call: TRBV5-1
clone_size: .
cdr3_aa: CASSLAAYDRGGYGYTF
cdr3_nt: TGCGCCAGCAGCTTGGCCGCGTACGACAGGGGCGGCTATGGCTACACCTTC

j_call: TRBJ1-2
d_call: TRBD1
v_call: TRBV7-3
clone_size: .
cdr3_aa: CASGLSGGATGYTF
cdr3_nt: TGTGCCAGCGGACTTTCAGGGGGAGCTACTGGCTACACCTTC

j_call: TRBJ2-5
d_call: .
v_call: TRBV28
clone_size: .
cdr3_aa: CASRGQGETQYF
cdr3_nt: TGTGCCAGCAGGGGGCAGGGTGAGACCCAGTACTTC

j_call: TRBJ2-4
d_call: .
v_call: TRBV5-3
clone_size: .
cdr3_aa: CARSLMRYIQYF
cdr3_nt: TGTGCCAGAAGCCTTATGCGGTACATTCAGTACTTC

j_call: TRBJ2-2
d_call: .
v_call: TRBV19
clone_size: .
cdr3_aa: CASSARTNTGELFF
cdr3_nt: TGTGCCAGTAGTGCGAGAACGAACACCGGGGAGCTGTTTTTT